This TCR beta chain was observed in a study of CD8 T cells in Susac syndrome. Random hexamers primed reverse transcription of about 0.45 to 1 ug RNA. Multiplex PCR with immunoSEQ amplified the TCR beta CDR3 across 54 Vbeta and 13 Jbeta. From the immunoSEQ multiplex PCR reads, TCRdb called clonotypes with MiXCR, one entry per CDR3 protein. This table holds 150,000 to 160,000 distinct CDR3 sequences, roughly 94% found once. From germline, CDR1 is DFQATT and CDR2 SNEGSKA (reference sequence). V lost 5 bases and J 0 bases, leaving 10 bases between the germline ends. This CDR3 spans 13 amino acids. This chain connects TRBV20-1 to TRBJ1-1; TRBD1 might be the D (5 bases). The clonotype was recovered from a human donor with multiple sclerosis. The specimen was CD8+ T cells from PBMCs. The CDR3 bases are TGCAGTGCTCAGGGCCCCATGAACACTGAAGCTTTCTTT. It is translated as CSAQGPMNTEAFF.